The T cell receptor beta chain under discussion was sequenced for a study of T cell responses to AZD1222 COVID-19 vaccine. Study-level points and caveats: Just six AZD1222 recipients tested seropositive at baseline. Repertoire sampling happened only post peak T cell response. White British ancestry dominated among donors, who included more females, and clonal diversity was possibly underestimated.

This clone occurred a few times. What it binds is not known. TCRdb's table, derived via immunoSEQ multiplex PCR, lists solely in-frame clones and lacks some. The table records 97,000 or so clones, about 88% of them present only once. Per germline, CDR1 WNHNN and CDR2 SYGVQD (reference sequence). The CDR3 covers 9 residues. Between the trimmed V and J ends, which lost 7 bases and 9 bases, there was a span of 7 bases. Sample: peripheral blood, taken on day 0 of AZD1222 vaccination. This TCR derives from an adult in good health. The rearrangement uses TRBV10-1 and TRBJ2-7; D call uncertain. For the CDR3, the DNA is TGCGCCAGCACCCTCGGGCAGTACTTC. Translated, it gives CASTLGQYF.